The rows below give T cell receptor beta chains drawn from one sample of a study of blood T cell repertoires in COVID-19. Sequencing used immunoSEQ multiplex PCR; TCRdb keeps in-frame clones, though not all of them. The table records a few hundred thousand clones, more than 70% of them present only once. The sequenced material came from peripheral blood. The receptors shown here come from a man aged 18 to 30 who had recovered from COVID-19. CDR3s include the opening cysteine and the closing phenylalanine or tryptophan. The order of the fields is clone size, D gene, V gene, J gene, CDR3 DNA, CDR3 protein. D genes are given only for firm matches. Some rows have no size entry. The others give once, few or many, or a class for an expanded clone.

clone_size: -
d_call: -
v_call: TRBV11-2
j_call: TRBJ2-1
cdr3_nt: TGTGCCAGCAGCTTAGGTTTTTCCGGGGGCTCCTACAATGAGCAGTTCTTC
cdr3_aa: CASSLGFSGGSYNEQFF

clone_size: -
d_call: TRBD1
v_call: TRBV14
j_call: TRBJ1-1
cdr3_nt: TGTGCCAGCAGCCTCGCGACAGGGGGCCTGACTGAAGCTTTCTTT
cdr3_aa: CASSLATGGLTEAFF

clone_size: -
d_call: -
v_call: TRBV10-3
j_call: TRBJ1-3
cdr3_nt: TGTGCCATCAGTGAATTGCAGGGCCGGTACACCATATATTTT
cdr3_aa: CAISELQGRYTIYF

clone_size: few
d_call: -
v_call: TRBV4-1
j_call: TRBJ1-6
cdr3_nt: TGCGCCAGCAGCCCTAAACCGGGGGAGAATTCACCCCTCCACTTT
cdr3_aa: CASSPKPGENSPLHF

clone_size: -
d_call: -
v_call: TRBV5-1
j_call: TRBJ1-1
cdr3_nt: TGCGCCAGCAGCTTGGCCTGGGGGGGCACTGAAGCTTTCTTT
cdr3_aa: CASSLAWGGTEAFF

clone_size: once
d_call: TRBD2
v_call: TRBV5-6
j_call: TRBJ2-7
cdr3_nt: TGTGCCAGCAGCTCCCGGACTAGCGGGAGGGCCTACGAGCAGTACTTC
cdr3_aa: CASSSRTSGRAYEQYF

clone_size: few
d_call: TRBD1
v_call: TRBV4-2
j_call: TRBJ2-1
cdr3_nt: TGTGCCAGCAGCCCCCTCGGGGACAGGGCCGTGATTGAGCAGTTCTTC
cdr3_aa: CASSPLGDRAVIEQFF

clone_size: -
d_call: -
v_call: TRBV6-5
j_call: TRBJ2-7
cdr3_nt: TGTGCCAGCAGTTACGTGGGGGGATTGCGGGAGCAGTACTTC
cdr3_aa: CASSYVGGLREQYF

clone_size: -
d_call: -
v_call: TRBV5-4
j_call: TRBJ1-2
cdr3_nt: TGTGCCAGCAGCTTGGTTAGGGGCGGAAACTATGGCTACACCTTC
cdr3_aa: CASSLVRGGNYGYTF

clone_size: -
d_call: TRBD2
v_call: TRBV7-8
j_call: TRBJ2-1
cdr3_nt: TGTGCCAGCAGCCATAGCGGGGGAGGTAATGAGCAGTTCTTC
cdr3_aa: CASSHSGGGNEQFF

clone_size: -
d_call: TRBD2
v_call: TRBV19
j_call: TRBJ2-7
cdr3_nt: TGTGCCAGTAGTAGGTTCGCGGGAGAGGAATACGAGCAGTACTTC
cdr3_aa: CASSRFAGEEYEQYF

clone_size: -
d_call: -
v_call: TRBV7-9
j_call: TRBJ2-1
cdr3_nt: TGTGCCAGCACCCTCTCGGGTAATGAGCAGTTCTTC
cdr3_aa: CASTLSGNEQFF

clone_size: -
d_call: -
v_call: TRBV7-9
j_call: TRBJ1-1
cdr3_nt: TGTGCCAGCAGCTTACCAGGGGCAAACACTGAAGCTTTCTTT
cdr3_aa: CASSLPGANTEAFF

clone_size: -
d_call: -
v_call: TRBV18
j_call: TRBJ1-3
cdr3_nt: TGTGCCAGCTCACGGGGGCTCGCTGGAAACACCATATATTTT
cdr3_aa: CASSRGLAGNTIYF

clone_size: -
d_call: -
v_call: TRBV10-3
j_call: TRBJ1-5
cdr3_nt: TGTGCCATCAGTGAGTCAAGGGCAGGGAACAATCAGCCCCAGCATTTT
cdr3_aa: CAISESRAGNNQPQHF

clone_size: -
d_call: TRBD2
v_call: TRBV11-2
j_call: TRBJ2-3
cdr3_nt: TGTGCCAGCAGCCCACTAGCGGGGACCATTACAGATACGCAGTATTTT
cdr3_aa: CASSPLAGTITDTQYF

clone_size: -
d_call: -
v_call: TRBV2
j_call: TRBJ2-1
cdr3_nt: TGTGCCAGCGGAGGGACTCGCAATGAGCAGTTCTTC
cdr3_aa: CASGGTRNEQFF

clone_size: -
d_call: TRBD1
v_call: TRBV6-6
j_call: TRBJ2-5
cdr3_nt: TGTGCCAGCAGCCAGGACAGGGGGGGACAAGAGACCCAGTACTTC
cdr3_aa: CASSQDRGGQETQYF

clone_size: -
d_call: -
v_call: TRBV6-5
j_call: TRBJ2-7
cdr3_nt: TGTGCCAGCAGCCTCTCCTCCTACGAGCAGTACTTC
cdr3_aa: CASSLSSYEQYF

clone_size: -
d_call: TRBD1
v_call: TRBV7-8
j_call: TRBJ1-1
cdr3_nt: TGTGCCAGCAGCTTAACAGGGGCTAAGAACACTGAAGCTTTCTTT
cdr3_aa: CASSLTGAKNTEAFF

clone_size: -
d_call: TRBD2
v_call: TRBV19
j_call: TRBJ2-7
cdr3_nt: TGTGCCAGTAGTATTGGCGGGAGCCTTCCATACGAGCAGTACTTC
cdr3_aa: CASSIGGSLPYEQYF

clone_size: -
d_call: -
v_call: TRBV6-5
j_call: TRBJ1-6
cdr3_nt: TGTGCCAGCAGCAGGACAGATTATAATTCACCCCTCCACTTT
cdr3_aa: CASSRTDYNSPLHF

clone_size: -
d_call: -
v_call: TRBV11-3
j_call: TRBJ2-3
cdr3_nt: TGTGCCAGCAGCTCCTCACAGGGATCGATGATGGGAGATACGCAGTATTTT
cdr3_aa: CASSSSQGSMMGDTQYF

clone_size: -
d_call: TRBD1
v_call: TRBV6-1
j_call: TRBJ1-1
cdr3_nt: TGTGCCAGCAGTGAATGGGACAGGTCCCCGAACACTGAAGCTTTCTTT
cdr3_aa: CASSEWDRSPNTEAFF

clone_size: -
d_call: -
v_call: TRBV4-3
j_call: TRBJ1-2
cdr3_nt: TGCGCCAGCAGCCAAGACTCGACCCCGGGAGGGTATGGCTACACCTTC
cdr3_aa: CASSQDSTPGGYGYTF

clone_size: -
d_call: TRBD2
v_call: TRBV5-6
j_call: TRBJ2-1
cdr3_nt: TGTGCCAGCACCCCCGGACTAGCGGGCTACAATGAGCAGTTCTTC
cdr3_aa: CASTPGLAGYNEQFF

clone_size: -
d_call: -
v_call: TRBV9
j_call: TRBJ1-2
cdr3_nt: TGTGCCCGCAGCGTAGGGGGGGGCCGGGATGGCTACACCTTC
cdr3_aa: CARSVGGGRDGYTF

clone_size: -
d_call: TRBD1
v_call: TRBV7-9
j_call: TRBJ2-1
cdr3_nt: TGTGCCAGCAGCTCAGGGGGTGGTTATGAGAATGAGCAGTTCTTC
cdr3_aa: CASSSGGGYENEQFF

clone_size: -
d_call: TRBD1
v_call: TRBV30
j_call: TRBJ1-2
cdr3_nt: TGTGCCTGGTCATCGGGGACAGGGAGTGGCTACACCTTC
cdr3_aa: CAWSSGTGSGYTF

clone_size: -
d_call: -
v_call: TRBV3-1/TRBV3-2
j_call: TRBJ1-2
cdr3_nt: TGTGCCAGCAGCCAAGATTTGGGGGGCTATGGCTACACCTTC
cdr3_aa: CASSQDLGGYGYTF

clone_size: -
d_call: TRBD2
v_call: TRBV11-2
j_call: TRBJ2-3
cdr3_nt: TGTGCCAGCAGCCCCCCAGCCCTAGCGGGAGTCGCAGATACGCAGTATTTT
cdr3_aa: CASSPPALAGVADTQYF

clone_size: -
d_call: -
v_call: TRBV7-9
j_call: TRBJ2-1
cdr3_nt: TGTGCCAGCAGCTTAGTCAGGGGGGCCTACAATGAGCAGTTCTTC
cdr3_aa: CASSLVRGAYNEQFF

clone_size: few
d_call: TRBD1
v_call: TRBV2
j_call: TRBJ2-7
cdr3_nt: TGTGCCAGCAGGGGGGACAGGACATACGAGCAGTACTTC
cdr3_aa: CASRGDRTYEQYF

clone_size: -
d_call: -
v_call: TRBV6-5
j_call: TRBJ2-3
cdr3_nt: TGTGCCAGCAGTTCACAGGGTTTTTCAGATACGCAGTATTTT
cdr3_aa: CASSSQGFSDTQYF

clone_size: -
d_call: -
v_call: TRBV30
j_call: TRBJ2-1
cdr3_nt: TGTGCCTGGAGTGGGGACTCCCGCAGTGAGCAGTTCTTC
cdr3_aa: CAWSGDSRSEQFF

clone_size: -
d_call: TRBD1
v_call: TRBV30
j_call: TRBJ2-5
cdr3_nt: TGTGCCTGGGATGGGGACAGGGAGGAGACCCAGTACTTC
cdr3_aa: CAWDGDREETQYF

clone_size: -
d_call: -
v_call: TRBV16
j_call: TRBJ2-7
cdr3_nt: TGTGCCAGCAGCCAATACAGGACCTACGAGCAGTACTTC
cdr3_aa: CASSQYRTYEQYF

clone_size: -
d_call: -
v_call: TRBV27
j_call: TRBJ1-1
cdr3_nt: TGTGCCAGCAGTTTATCATCCGAGAGGACTGAAGCTTTCTTT
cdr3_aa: CASSLSSERTEAFF

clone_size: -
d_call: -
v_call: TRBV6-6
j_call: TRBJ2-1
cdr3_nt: TGTGCCAGCAGCGCTTACAACAATGAGCAGTTCTTC
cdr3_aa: CASSAYNNEQFF

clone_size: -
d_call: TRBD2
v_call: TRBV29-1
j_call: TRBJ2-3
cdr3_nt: TGCAGCGCTCCTTTGGGCCTAGCGGGAGCAGATACGCAGTATTTT
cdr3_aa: CSAPLGLAGADTQYF

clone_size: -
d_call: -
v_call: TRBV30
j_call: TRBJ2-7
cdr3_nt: TGTGCCTGGAGTACAGGCTACGAGCAGTACTTC
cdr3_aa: CAWSTGYEQYF

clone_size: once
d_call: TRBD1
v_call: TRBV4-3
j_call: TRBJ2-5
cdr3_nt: TGCGCCAGCAGCCGAGAAGACAGGGGCCAAGAGACCCAGTACTTC
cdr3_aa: CASSREDRGQETQYF

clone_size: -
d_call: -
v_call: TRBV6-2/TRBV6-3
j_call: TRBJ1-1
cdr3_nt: TGTGCCAGCAGTCCCGACATCGTGAACACTGAAGCTTTCTTT
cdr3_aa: CASSPDIVNTEAFF

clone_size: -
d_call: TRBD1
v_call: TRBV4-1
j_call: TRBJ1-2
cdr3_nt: TGCGCCAGCAGCCCAACCTCAGGGGGCGAGAACTATGGCTACACCTTC
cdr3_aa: CASSPTSGGENYGYTF

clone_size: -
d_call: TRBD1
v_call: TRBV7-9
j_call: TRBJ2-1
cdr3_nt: TGTGCCAGCAGCTTGGGACAGGGGAGCAATGAGCAGTTCTTC
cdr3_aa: CASSLGQGSNEQFF

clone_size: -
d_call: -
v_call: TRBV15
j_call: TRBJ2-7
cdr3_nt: TGTGCCACCAGCAGAGATAAATTAGAAGACAGGTCCGAGCAGTACTTC
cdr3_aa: CATSRDKLEDRSEQYF

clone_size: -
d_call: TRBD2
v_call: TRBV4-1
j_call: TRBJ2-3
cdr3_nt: TGCGCCAGCAGCCAGGGAAAGACTAGCGGTCGCACAGATACGCAGTATTTT
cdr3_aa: CASSQGKTSGRTDTQYF

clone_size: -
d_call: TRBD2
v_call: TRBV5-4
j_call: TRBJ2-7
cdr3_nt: TGTGCCAGCAGCTTGGCCGGGGCGGGAGGGCAATACGAGCAGTACTTC
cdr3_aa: CASSLAGAGGQYEQYF

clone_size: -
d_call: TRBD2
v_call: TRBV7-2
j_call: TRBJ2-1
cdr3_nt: TGTGCCAGCAGCTTAGCTAGCGGGAGGGCCGGCAATGAGCAGTTCTTC
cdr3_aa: CASSLASGRAGNEQFF

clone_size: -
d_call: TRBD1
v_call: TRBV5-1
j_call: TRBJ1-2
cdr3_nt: TGCGCCAGCAGCTTGGAGGGACAGGGGGGCGGCTACACCTTC
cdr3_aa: CASSLEGQGGGYTF

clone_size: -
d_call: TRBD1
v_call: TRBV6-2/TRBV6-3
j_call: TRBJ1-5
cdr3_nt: TGTGCCAGCAGCTTCGACAGGGCATCTCGGCCCCAGCATTTT
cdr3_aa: CASSFDRASRPQHF

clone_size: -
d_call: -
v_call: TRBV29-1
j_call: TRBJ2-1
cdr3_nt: TGCAGCGTTGGGGGGCGGCTTAGCTCCTACAATGAGCAGTTCTTC
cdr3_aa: CSVGGRLSSYNEQFF

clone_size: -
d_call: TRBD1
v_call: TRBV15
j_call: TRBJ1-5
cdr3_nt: TGTGCCACCAGCAGAGATAGAGGGACAGGGGTTACTCAGCCCCAGCATTTT
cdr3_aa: CATSRDRGTGVTQPQHF

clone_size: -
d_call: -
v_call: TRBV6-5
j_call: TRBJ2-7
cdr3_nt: TGTGCCAGCGCCCCCAACCATAGCTACGAGCAGTACTTC
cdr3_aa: CASAPNHSYEQYF

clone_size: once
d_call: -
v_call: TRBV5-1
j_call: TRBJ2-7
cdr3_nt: TGCGCCAGCAGCTTGGGAGGTCAGTCTCATTCCTACGAGCAGTACTTC
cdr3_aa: CASSLGGQSHSYEQYF